This T cell receptor beta chain derives from a study of blood T cell repertoires in COVID-19 (dated by TCRdb to the early 2020s). Describing the broader study: Samples from collaborators originated in the United States, Italy and Spain and spanned both the acute and convalescent phases of COVID-19. The sample metadata nearly always contained a de-identified subject ID, COVID-19 status, age in years and sex. Subjects who had been exposed to COVID-19, were actively infected with it, or had recovered from it provided the deeply sampled blood TCRbeta repertoires that made up the dataset. The repertoires were released in a freely available public database intended as a resource for research on the immune response to SARS-CoV-2. HLA class I and class II types, where available, came from metadata supplied by the sample provider rather than from assay-based typing. Samples were obtained from the ongoing ImmuneRACE study (first 160 participants) and from 1,200 or so subjects provided by 6 global collaborators. The material from the prospective study consisted of cDNA or gDNA derived from T cells, B-cell-depleted T cells, or PBMCs. General findings and caveats noted by the study authors: The quantity of clinical and demographic metadata differed by source and by participant and was supplied without curation.

Each collaborating institution followed its own protocols to collect whole blood in K2EDTA tubes. For TCRbeta analysis, collaborators shipped samples in one of three forms: frozen whole blood, isolated PBMCs, or DNA extracted from either of those sample types. TCRbeta CDR3 regions were amplified from genomic DNA using the immunoSEQ Assay, a bias-controlled multiplex PCR. As for the authors' bioinformatics: Within the assay, amplification of reference gene primers was used to estimate how many nucleated cells each sample contained. Sequence reads were collapsed and filtered to measure the absolute abundance of every unique TCRbeta CDR3 rearrangement. For each sample, productive Simpson clonality was calculated by taking the square root of Simpson's diversity index across productive rearrangements. TCRdb's version of the immuneACCESS table is confined to in-frame rearrangements and falls short of the full clone set. An unresolved V gene accounts for under half of the shortfall where checked; the remainder is of unknown origin. V, J and clone size are those of that table, while D and trimming were read from the DNA. Present in this sample are 200,000 to 300,000 clones, around 90% of which were seen just once. The ten top clones hold about 0.7% of the sample.

Regarding this clone: The specificity of this receptor is unknown. Qualities for individual bases were not recorded, and no much larger clone is one base off.

From cysteine to phenylalanine, the CDR3 is 15 amino acids long. Only the CDR3 part of the read is kept: 45 bases, read in frame from the first base. Germline trimming: 3 bases from V, 7 bases from J; junction bases outside gene matches: 4. From the germline V gene (reference sequence), CDR1 is LNHNV and CDR2 is YYDKDF. The chain employs TRBV15 and TRBJ1-6; 9 nucleotides in the junction match TRBD1. Sample: peripheral blood. This TCR was sampled from a human donor in a cohort sampled during active COVID-19. The DNA reads TGTGCCACCAGCAGGCCGGGACAGGGCAATTCACCCCTCCACTTT. This codes for CATSRPGQGNSPLHF. The full variable domain, with segments outside the CDR3 supplied by the reference TRBV15 and TRBJ1-6 proteins, appears as DAMVIQNPRYQVTQFGKPVTLSCSQTLNHNVMYWYQQKSSQAPKLLFHYYDKDFNNEADTPDNFQSRRPNTSFCFLDIRSPGLGDTAMYLCATSRPGQGNSPLHFGNGTRLTVT.